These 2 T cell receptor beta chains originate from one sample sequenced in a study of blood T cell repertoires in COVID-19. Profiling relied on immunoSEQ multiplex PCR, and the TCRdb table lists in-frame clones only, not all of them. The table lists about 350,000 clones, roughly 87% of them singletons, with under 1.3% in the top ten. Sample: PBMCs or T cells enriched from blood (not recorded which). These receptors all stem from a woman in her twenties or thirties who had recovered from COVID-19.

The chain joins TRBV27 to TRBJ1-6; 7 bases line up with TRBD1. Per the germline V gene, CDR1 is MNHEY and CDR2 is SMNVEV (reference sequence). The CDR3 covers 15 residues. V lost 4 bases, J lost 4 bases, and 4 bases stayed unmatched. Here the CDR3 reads CASSSQGLYNSPLHF. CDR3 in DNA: TGTGCCAGCAGTTCACAGGGGCTATATAATTCACCCCTCCACTTT.

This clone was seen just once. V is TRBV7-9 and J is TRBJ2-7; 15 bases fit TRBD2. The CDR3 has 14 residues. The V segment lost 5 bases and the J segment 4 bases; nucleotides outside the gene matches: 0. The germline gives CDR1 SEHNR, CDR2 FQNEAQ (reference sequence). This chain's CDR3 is CASSGTSGGYEQYF. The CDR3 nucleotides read TGTGCCAGCAGCGGGACTAGCGGGGGGTACGAGCAGTACTTC.